This T cell receptor beta chain was sequenced during a study of post-analysis software for immune sequencing data. Notes on the study in general: Compared with controls, patients had more of about 5 TRBV segments, including TRBV5-6, TRBV5-1 and TRBV20-1.

Per the germline V gene, CDR1 is LNHNV and CDR2 is YYDKDF (reference sequence). The junction had 8 bases not matched to a gene; V was cut back by 0 bases and J by 5 bases. The CDR3 covers 16 residues. Note on this clonotype: The antigen remains unidentified.

Sequencing libraries made from TCR beta cDNA carried unique molecular identifiers. Out of roughly 0.85 to 10 million T cells, roughly 0.5 million cDNA molecules were generated. MiXCR, applied by TCRdb to the PCR reads, yields one record per CDR3 protein. The table lists some 500,000 distinct CDR3 sequences, roughly 46% of them singletons. The specimen sequenced was blood. The chain is built from TRBV15 and TRBJ2-7; 9 bases fit TRBD1. The TCR sequence derives from a girl aged 5 to 17 with multiple sclerosis. CDR3 DNA: TGTGCCACCAGCAGAGATCTTGTACAGGGGGCCCACGAGCAGTACTTC. This translates into CATSRDLVQGAHEQYF.